The T cell receptor beta chain described here comes from a study of T-cell reconstitution after alpha-beta-depleted transplantation in children. Preparing the TCRbeta library involved the use of unique molecular identifiers. A single record per CDR3 protein comes from TCRdb applying MiXCR to the PCR reads. The repertoire holds around 130,000 distinct CDR3 sequences, with about a tenth as singletons. The CDR3 is 14 residues long. The germline CDR1 and CDR2 sequences are SGHDT and YYEEEE. Trimming removed 0 bases from V and 3 bases from J, with 8 bases in between. Sequencing was performed on PBMCs, mostly from graft donor cells, taken 180 days after TCRalphabeta/CD19-depleted stem cell transplant. This chain links TRBV5-6 with TRBJ2-3; D not resolved. This sequence originates from a girl under two years old who had a stem cell transplant for combined immunodeficiency, so the T cells may come from the graft donor. CDR3 sequence: CASSLAWSTDTQYF. The DNA for the CDR3 is TGTGCCAGCAGCTTGGCCTGGAGTACAGATACGCAGTATTTT.